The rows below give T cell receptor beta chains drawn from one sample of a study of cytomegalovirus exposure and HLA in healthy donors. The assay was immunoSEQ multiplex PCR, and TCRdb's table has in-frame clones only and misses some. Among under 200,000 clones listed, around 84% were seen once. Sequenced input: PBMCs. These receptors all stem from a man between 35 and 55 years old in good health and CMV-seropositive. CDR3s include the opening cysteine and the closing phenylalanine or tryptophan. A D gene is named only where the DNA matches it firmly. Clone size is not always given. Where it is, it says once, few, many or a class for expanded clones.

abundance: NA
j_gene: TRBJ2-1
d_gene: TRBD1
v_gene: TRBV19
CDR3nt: TGTGCCAGTAGTATTGGGACAGCGGATAATGAGCAGTTCTTC
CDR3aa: CASSIGTADNEQFF

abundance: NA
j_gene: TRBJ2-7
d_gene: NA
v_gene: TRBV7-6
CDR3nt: TGTGCCAGCAGCTTAGGAGACAGCAACTACGAGCAGTACTTC
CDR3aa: CASSLGDSNYEQYF

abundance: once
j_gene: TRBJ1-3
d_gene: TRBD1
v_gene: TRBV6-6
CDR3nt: TGTGCCAGCAGTTCTCCAGACAGGGCTGGAAACACCATATATTTT
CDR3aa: CASSSPDRAGNTIYF

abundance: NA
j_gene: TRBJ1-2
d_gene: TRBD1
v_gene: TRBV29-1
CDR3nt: TGCAGCGTTGAAGAAGGGTACAGGGGAGGCTATGGCTACACCTTC
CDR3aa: CSVEEGYRGGYGYTF

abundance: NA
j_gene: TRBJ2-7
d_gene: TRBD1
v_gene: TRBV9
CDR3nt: TGTGCCAGCAGCGTAGGCCACAGGGGCCCCTACGAGCAGTACTTC
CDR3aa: CASSVGHRGPYEQYF

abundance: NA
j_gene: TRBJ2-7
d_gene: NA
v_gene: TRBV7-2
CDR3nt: TGTGCCAGCATCCTCCGGGGAGGCTACGAGCAGTACTTC
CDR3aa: CASILRGGYEQYF

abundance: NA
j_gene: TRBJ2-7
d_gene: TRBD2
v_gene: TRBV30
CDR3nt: TGTGCCTGCAATTCTGGGACTAGCGGCTACGAGCAGTACTTC
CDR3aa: CACNSGTSGYEQYF

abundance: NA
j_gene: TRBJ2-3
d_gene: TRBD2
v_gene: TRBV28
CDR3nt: TGTGCCAGCAGGACTAGCTACCCAGATACGCAGTATTTT
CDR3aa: CASRTSYPDTQYF

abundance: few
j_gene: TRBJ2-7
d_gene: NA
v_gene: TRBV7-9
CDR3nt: TGTGCCAGCAGCCAACAGGGTTACGAGCAGTACTTC
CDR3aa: CASSQQGYEQYF

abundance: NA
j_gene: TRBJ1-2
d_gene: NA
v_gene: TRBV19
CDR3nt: TGTGCCAGTATGGGAGGGAACTATGGCTACACCTTC
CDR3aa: CASMGGNYGYTF

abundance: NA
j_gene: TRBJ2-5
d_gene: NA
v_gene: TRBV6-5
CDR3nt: TGTGCCAGCAGTTCCGCCCCCTCCGGGGAGACCCAGTACTTC
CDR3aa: CASSSAPSGETQYF

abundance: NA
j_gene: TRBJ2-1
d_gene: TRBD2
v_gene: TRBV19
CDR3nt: TGTGCCAGCTCTACTAGCGGGCCCTACAATGAGCAGTTCTTC
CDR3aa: CASSTSGPYNEQFF

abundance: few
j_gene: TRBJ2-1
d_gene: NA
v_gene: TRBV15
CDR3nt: TGTGCCACCAGCACTACTGGGGCCCTAAGGGAGCAGTTCTTC
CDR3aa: CATSTTGALREQFF

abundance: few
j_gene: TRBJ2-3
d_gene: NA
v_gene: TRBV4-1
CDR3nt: TGCGCCAGCAGCCAAGATGTGGCTTCAGATACGCAGTATTTT
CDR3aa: CASSQDVASDTQYF

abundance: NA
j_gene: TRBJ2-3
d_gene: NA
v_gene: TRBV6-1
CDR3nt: TGTGCCAGCAGGCCTGGGGGGGCTGCAGATACGCAGTATTTT
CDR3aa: CASRPGGAADTQYF

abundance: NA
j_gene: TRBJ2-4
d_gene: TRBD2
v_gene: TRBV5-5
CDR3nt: TGTGCCAGCAGCCTCCCCCAGCGGGGGGTGACTAGTGCCAAAAACATTCAGTACTTC
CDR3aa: CASSLPQRGVTSAKNIQYF

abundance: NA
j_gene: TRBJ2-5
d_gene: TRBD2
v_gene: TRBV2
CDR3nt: TGTGCCAGCAGTTTGGCTAGCGGGGGACCGAACCAAGAGACCCAGTACTTC
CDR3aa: CASSLASGGPNQETQYF

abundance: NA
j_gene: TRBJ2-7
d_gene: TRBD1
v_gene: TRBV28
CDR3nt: TGTGCCAGCACTTCTACGGGACAGGGCTCCTACGAGCAGTACTTC
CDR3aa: CASTSTGQGSYEQYF

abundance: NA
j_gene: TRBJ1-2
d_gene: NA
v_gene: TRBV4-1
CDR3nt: TGCGCCAGCAGCCAACCTGTGGGCAGCTCGGGGTATGGCTACACCTTC
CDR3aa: CASSQPVGSSGYGYTF

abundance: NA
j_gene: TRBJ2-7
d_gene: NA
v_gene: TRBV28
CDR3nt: TGTGCCAGCAGCCTCCTTGGAGGGCTGACAGGGTATCCTTCCTACGAGCAGTACTTC
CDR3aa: CASSLLGGLTGYPSYEQYF

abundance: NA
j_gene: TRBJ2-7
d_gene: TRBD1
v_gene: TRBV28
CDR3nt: TGTGCCAGCAGTTCTCACCTAGGTTGGGGGACAGGTACCTACGAGCAGTACTTC
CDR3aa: CASSSHLGWGTGTYEQYF

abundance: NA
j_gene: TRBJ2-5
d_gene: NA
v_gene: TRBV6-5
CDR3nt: TGTGCCAGCAGTCTACGGGGGGCCCCCGAGACCCAGTACTTC
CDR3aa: CASSLRGAPETQYF

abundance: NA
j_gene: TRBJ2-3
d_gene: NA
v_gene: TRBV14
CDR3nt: TGTGCCAGCAGCCAAGCCGGCAGGAGCACAGATACGCAGTATTTT
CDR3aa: CASSQAGRSTDTQYF

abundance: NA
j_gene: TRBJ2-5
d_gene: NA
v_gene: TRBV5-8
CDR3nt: TGTGCCAGCAGCTTGGTGGGGGGGCTGGAGACCCAGTACTTC
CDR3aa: CASSLVGGLETQYF

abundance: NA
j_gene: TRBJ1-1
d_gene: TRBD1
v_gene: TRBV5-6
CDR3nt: TGTGCCAGCAGCTATTTGGACAGGCTGGTGACTGAAGCTTTCTTT
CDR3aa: CASSYLDRLVTEAFF

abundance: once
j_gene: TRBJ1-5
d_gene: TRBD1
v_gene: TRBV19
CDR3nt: TGTGCCAGTAGTCCACGGACAGGTTACAGCAATCAGCCCCAGCATTTT
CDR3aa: CASSPRTGYSNQPQHF

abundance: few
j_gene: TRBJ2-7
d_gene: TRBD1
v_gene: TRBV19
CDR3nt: TGTGCCAGTAGTACCCCGACAGGGTCCTACGAGCAGTACTTC
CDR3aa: CASSTPTGSYEQYF

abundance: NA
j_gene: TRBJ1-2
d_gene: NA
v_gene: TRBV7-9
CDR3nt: TGTGCCAGCAGCCGAGACCAGGGGATCTATGGCTACACCTTC
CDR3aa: CASSRDQGIYGYTF

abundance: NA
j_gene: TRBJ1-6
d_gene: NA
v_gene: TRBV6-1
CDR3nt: TGTGCCAGCAGTGAACTTGAGGGAAAAAATTCACCCCTCCACTTT
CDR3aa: CASSELEGKNSPLHF

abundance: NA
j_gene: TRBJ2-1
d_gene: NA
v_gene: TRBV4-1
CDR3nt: TGCGCCAGCAGCCAAACTCCCCGGGGTAGCTCCTACAATGAGCAGTTCTTC
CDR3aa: CASSQTPRGSSYNEQFF

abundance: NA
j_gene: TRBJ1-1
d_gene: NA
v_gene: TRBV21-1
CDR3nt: TGTGCCAGCAGCAAATCGGGGGGGGTGGAGATGAACACTGAAGCTTTCTTT
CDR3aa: CASSKSGGVEMNTEAFF

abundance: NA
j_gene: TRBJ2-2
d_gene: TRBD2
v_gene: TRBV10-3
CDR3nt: TGTGCCATCCGTACCGGGACTAGCGGGGGGCCCGGGGAGCTGTTTTTT
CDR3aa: CAIRTGTSGGPGELFF

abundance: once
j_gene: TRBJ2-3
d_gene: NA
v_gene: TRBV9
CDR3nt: TGTGCCAGCAGCGTAGCTGTGAAGCGGAGCACAGATACGCAGTATTTT
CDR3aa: CASSVAVKRSTDTQYF

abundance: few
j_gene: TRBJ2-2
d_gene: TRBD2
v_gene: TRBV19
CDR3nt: TGTGCCAGTAGTATGGTCGGGAGGTCTTCCTGGGCGCTGTTTTTT
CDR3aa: CASSMVGRSSWALFF

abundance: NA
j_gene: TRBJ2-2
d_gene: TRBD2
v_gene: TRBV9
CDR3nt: TGTGCCAGCAGCTCCCGCTCGTGGCGGGGGGGGCCCTGGAACACCGGGGAGCTGTTTTTT
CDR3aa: CASSSRSWRGGPWNTGELFF

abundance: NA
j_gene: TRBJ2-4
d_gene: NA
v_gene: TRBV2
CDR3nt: TGTGCCAGCACCGAGGAAGTAGCCAAAAACATTCAGTACTTC
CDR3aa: CASTEEVAKNIQYF

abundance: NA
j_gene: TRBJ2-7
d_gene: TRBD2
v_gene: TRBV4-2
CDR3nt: TGTGCCAGCAGCCTTAGCGGGGGGGTGCAGTACTTC
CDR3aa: CASSLSGGVQYF

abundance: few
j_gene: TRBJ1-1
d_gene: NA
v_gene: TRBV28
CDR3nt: TGTGCCAGCAGTGTCAGCACTGAAGCTTTCTTT
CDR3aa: CASSVSTEAFF

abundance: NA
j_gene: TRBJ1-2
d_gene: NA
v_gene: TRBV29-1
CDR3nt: TGCAGCGTTGTTGCAGGGATCTATGGCTACACCTTC
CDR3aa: CSVVAGIYGYTF

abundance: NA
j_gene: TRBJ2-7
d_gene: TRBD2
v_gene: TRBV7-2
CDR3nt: TGTGCCAGCAGCTTAGCGGGGGGGATATCCTACGAGCAGTACTTC
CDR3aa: CASSLAGGISYEQYF

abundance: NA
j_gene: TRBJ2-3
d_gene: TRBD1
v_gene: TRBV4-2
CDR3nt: TGTGCCAGCAGCCAAGACCCTACCGACAGGGGGCGTCCAGATACGCAGTATTTT
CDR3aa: CASSQDPTDRGRPDTQYF

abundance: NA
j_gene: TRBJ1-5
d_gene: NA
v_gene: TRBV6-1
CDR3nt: TGTGCCAGCAGTAAACAGGGACTACCTAATCAGCCCCAGCATTTT
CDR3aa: CASSKQGLPNQPQHF

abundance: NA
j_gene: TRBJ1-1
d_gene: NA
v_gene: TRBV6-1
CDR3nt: TGTGCCAGCAGTGCCAGGGGAAAGAAGATGAACACTGAAGCTTTCTTT
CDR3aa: CASSARGKKMNTEAFF

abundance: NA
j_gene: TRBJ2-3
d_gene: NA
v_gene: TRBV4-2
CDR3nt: TGTGCCAGCAGCCAAGAATCCCTACTCACAGATACGCAGTATTTT
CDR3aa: CASSQESLLTDTQYF